In its sample, the clone carrying this T cell receptor beta chain was seen a few times. Its specificity is not known. J lost 2 bases, V lost 10 bases, and 14 bases had no gene match. Germline CDR1 reads KGHSH; CDR2 reads LQKENI. CDR3 size: 16 residues. The sample is drawn from a study of blood T cells in healthy people across ages. Study-wide findings and caveats: Diversity of TCR beta per million T cells declined in a roughly linear way with age.

A second 7 to 11 cycle PCR used barcoded and J-beta primers. All cDNA molecules were each tagged by a template-switch adaptor with 12 random nucleotides. TCRdb called the 5' RACE reads again in MiXCR, with one record for every CDR3 protein. The repertoire holds about 970,000 distinct CDR3 sequences, with roughly 51% as singletons. The source is a woman aged 55 to 70 in good health. V and J are TRBV18 and TRBJ2-3, with 8 bases aligning to TRBD2. The source material was blood. CDR3 sequence: CATFPRAGADTDTQYF. In nucleotides, the CDR3 is TGTGCCACCTTCCCAAGAGCGGGAGCGGACACAGATACGCAGTATTTT.